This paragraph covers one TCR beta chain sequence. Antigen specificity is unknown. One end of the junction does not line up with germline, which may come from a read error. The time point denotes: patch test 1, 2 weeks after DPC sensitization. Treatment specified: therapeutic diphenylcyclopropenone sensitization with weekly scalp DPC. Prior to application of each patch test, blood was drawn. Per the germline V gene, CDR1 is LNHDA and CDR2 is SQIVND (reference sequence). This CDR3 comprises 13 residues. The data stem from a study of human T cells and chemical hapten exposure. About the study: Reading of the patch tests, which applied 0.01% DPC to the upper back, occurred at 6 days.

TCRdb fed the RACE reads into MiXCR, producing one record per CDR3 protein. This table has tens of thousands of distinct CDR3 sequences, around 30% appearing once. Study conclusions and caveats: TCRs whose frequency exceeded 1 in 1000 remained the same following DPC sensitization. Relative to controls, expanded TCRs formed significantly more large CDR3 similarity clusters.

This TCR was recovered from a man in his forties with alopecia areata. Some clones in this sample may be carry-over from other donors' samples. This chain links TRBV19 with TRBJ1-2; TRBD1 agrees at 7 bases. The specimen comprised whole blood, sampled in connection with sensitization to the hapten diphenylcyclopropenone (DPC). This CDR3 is CASSIGGGRGYTF. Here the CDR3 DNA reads TGTGCCAGTAGCATAGGGGGCGGTCGTGGCTACACCTTC.